This T cell receptor (beta chain) came from a study of shared clonotypes between healthy human individuals (TCRdb year 2020). For the wider study: The cohort included three men and a couple of women between 18 and 49 years of age. For each donor, CD4 naive and CD4 memory were each given three plates, CD8 naive was given two plates, and CD8 memory was given one plate. To estimate repertoire size and how much clonotype sharing occurs between individuals, the study deeply sequenced the blood TCR repertoires of several healthy adults. Libraries were prepared and TCR repertoires were sequenced by different laboratories using diverse techniques, in order to increase sequencing depth and limit assay-specific biases. Each donor's leukapheresis produced roughly between about 0.9 and 9.5 billion PBMCs.

A word on this clone: Which antigen it targets is not known. The input lacks base qualities; no much larger clone sits a single base away.

TCR CDR3 regions were amplified from genomic DNA by multiplex PCR using the deep immunoSEQ assay. Extracted genomic DNA from each cell subset was distributed evenly across all wells of several immunoSEQ 96-well plates, and each plate was treated as a replicate. Each replicate PCR for sorted subsets received about 0.2 ug genomic DNA, equal to about 30,000 T cell genomes. Purified libraries were measured with a Qubit 3.0 fluorometer, size-checked on a Bioanalyzer 2100, and measured again with the KAPA Library Quantification kit. A separate single-read 150-cycle Illumina NextSeq 550 flow cell was used to sequence each immunoSEQ 96-well plate. Concerning the study's data processing: The immunoSEQ output contained only junctional sequences without quality scores, so filtering could not match that applied to full-length reads. Sequences were annotated with PyIR, a Python wrapper for IgBLAST v1.9, and V/J genes and CDR3 were assigned using IMGT germline references. Reads were removed for weak V/J assignments (E-value above 1e-6), missing CDR3, stop codons, out-of-frame junctions, or ambiguous translated residues. V3J clonotypes were defined as sequences sharing an identical inferred V gene, J gene, and CDR3 amino acid sequence. Percentage overlap between repertoires was computed as shared unique clonotypes divided by the size of the smaller repertoire. Three approaches were used to assess repertoire richness: RTK rarefaction, the Chao1 estimator, and Recon v2.1 estimates of unobserved clonotypes. Generation probabilities for all TCRbeta clonotypes obtained by the gDNA method from several donors were computed using OLGA. Entries here come from immuneACCESS through TCRdb and include only in-frame sequences with V and J called. Some clones fail to appear in such tables; in the studies checked, an unresolved V gene covers under half of the shortfall, and the cause of the remainder is unknown. V and J calls and clone size follow that table, whereas D and trimming were derived from the DNA. The sample contains 750,000 to 1,000,000 clones, 85% to 95% of them found a single time. Of the sample, 20% to 30% falls within the top ten clones.

For the CD8 naive samples, CD45RO-negative cells were positively selected for CCR7, yielding a CD45RA+CCR7+ population from which TemRA cells were excluded. The donors were healthy, HIV-negative adults who had no recently reported acute infections or vaccinations. Every donor was a Caucasian adult residing in Nashville, Tennessee, USA. Blood was collected by leukapheresis, and PBMCs were isolated by Ficoll-Histopaque density gradient centrifugation and then cryopreserved in liquid nitrogen vapor phase. Purity and quantity of every magnetically sorted T cell population were checked by analytical flow cytometry. Genomic DNA was isolated from each sorted fraction and quantified by UV absorbance on a Nanodrop 2000c. Study-wide findings and limitations: Larger estimated clonotype richness was generally found for naive subsets than for memory subsets. Higher generation probabilities were observed for clonotypes shared by all four sorted-subset donors than for non-shared clonotypes. Sharing across a handful of donors was observed for around 5% of naive CD4, less than 4% of naive CD8, about 2.3% of memory CD4, and about 0.4% of memory CD8 clonotypes. Based on pairwise subsampling, the degree of clonotype sharing among donors was expected to be affected by sequencing depth. Because the study included only a small number of donors, the genetic and exposure-history diversity represented was limited. Only blood was sampled, and tissue TCR repertoires likely differ from those in blood. Rarefaction of sorted-subset datasets indicated incomplete sequencing despite the large sequencing depth.

The sequencing sample was made of naive CD8+ T cells sorted from blood. Taken with the paper, the label for cell subset or site translates to: CD45RA+CCR7+. The sequence was collected from a man younger than 45 in good health.

The CDR3 reads as follows: CASSHAGTEGSYEQYF. The sequenced DNA: TGTGCCAGCAGCCACGCGGGGACAGAGGGCTCCTACGAGCAGTACTTC. This receptor chain uses TRBV11-2 and TRBJ2-7; the D gene is perhaps TRBD1, from 7 matching bases. The CDR3 measures 16 amino acids from cysteine to phenylalanine. Only CDR3 DNA remains: 48 bases, in frame from the first base. From the germline V gene, CDR1 is SGHAT and CDR2 is FQNNGV. V sheds 5 bases and J sheds 0 bases, leaving 17 bases between their ends. The full variable domain, with segments outside the CDR3 supplied by the reference TRBV11-2 and TRBJ2-7 proteins, appears as EAGVAQSPRYKIIEKRQSVAFWCNPISGHATLYWYQQILGQGPKLLIQFQNNGVVDDSQLPKDRFSAERLKGVDSTLKIQPAKLEDSAVYLCASSHAGTEGSYEQYFGPGTRLTVT.